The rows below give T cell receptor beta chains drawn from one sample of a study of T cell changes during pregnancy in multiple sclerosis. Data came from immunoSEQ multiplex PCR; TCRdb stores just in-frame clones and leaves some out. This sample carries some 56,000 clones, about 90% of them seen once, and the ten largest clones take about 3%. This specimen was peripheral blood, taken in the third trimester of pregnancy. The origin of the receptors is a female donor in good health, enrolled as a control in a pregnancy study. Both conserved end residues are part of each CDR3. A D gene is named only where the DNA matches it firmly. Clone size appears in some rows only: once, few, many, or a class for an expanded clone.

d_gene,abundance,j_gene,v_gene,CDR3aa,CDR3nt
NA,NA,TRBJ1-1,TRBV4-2,CASSRDYLSNTEAFF,TGTGCCAGCAGCCGGGACTATCTATCGAACACTGAAGCTTTCTTT
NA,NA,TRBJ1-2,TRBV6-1,CASSEVQGLYGYTF,TGTGCCAGCAGTGAAGTTCAGGGCCTCTATGGCTACACCTTC
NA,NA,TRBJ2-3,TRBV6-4,CASGQNSDTDTQYF,TGTGCCAGCGGCCAAAATTCCGACACAGATACGCAGTATTTT
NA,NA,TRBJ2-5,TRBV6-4,CASSTGDGGETQYF,TGTGCCAGCAGTACAGGGGACGGGGGAGAGACCCAGTACTTC
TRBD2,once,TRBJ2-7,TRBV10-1,CATELGGGNEQYF,TGCGCCACCGAACTGGGGGGGGGAAACGAGCAGTACTTC
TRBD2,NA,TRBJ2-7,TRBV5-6,CASSVILAGDPYEQYF,TGTGCCAGCAGCGTTATCTTAGCGGGAGACCCCTACGAGCAGTACTTC
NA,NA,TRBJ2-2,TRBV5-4,CASSLSWGAGELFF,TGTGCCAGCAGCTTGTCGTGGGGGGCCGGGGAGCTGTTTTTT
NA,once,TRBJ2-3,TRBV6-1,CASSEVGGPSTDTQYF,TGTGCCAGCAGTGAAGTAGGGGGTCCTAGCACAGATACGCAGTATTTT
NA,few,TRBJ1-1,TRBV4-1,CASSQSRGTEAFF,TGCGCCAGCAGTCAGAGCAGGGGAACTGAAGCTTTCTTT
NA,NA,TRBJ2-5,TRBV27,CASSRRDRSPGETQYF,TGTGCCAGCAGTCGGAGGGACCGCAGCCCTGGAGAGACCCAGTACTTC
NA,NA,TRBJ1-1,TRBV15,CATSRAAGGFDTEAFF,TGTGCCACCAGCAGAGCGGCGGGAGGGTTCGACACTGAAGCTTTCTTT
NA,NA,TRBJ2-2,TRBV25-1,CASSESLPANTGELFF,TGTGCCAGCAGTGAATCCCTCCCCGCGAACACCGGGGAGCTGTTTTTT
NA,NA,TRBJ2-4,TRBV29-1,CSAGPTGAKNIQYF,TGCAGCGCTGGGCCAACGGGGGCCAAAAACATTCAGTACTTC
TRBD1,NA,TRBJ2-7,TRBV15,CATSRSTFGPRDRGYEQYF,TGTGCCACCAGCAGATCTACATTTGGGCCCCGGGACAGGGGCTACGAGCAGTACTTC
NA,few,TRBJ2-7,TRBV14,CASSPRTITTSYEQYF,TGTGCCAGCAGCCCGCGAACGATTACCACCTCCTACGAGCAGTACTTC
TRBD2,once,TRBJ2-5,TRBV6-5,CASSPTSGGAKTQYF,TGTGCCAGCAGTCCGACTAGCGGGGGGGCGAAGACCCAGTACTTC
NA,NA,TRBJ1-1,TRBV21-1,CASSKIRLPTGRRAEAFF,TGTGCCAGCAGCAAAATTAGGTTGCCGACAGGGCGGCGGGCTGAAGCTTTCTTT
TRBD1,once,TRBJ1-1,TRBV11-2,CASSLDLATGTGGTEAFF,TGTGCCAGCAGCTTAGACTTGGCTACCGGGACAGGGGGCACTGAAGCTTTCTTT
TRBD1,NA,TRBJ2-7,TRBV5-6,CARDRAHEQYF,TGTGCCAGAGACAGGGCCCACGAGCAGTACTTC
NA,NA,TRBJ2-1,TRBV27,CASRRRTYRDLTNEQFF,TGTGCCAGCAGGAGAAGGACTTACCGCGATCTTACGAATGAGCAGTTCTTC
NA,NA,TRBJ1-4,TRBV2,CASTGGQRASEKLFF,TGTGCCAGCACCGGTGGACAGAGGGCTAGTGAAAAACTGTTTTTT
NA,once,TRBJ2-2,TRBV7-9,CASTTILGQLNTGELFF,TGTGCCAGCACCACCATTCTCGGACAGTTGAACACCGGGGAGCTGTTTTTT
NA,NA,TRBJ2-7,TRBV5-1,CASSVGGWNSYEQYF,TGCGCCAGCAGCGTGGGAGGTTGGAACTCCTACGAGCAGTACTTC
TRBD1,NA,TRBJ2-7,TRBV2,CASKSSTGSLGEQYF,TGTGCCAGCAAGAGTTCGACAGGGTCCCTTGGGGAGCAGTACTTC
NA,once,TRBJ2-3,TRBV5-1,CASSTQRGDTQYF,TGCGCCAGCAGCACCCAGAGGGGGGATACGCAGTATTTT
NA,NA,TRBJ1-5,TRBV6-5,CASSYSRYSNQPQHF,TGTGCCAGCAGTTACTCGCGTTATAGCAATCAGCCCCAGCATTTT
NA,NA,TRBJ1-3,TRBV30,CAWNLRERTGNTIYF,TGTGCCTGGAATTTGAGGGAAAGAACTGGAAACACCATATATTTT